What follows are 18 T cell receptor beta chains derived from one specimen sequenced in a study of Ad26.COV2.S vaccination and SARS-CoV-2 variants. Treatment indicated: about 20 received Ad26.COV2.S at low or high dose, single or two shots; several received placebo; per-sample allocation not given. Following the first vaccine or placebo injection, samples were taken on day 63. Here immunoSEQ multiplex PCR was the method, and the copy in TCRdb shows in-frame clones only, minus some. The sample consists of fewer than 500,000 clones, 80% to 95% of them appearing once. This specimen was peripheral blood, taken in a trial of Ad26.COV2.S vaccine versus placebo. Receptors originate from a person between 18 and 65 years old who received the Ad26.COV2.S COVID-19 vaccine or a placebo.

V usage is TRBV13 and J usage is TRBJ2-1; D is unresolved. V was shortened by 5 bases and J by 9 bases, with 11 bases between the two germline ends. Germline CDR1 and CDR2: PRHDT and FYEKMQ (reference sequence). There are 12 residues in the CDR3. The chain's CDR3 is CASSTMRGEQFF. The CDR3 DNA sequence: TGTGCCAGCAGCACCATGCGAGGTGAGCAGTTCTTC.

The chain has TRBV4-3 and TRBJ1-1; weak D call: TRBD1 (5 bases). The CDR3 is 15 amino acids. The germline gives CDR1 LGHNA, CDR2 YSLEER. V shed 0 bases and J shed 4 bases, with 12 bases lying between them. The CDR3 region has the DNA TGCGCCAGCAGCCAAGAACTGCGGGGGAGCACTGAAGCTTTCTTT. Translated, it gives CASSQELRGSTEAFF.

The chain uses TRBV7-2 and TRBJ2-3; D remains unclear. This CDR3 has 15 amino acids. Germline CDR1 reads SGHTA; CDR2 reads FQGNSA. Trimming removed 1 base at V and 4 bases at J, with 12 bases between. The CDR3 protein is CASSLEVGASDTQYF. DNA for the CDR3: TGTGCCAGCAGCTTAGAGGTGGGCGCATCAGATACGCAGTATTTT.

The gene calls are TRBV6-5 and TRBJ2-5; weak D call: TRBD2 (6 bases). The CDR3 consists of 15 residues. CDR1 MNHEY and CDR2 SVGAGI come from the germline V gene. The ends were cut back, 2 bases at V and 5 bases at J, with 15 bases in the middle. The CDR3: CASSYLAGRQETQYF. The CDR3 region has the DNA TGTGCCAGCAGTTACCTGGCGGGAAGGCAGGAGACCCAGTACTTC.

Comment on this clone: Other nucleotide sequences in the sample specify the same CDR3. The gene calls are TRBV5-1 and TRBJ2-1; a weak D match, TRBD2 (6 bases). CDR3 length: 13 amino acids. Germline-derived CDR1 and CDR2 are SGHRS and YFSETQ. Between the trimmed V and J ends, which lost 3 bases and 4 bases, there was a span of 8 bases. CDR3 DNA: TGCGCCAGCAGCTCCGGGAGTTACAATGAGCAGTTCTTC. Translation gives CASSSGSYNEQFF.

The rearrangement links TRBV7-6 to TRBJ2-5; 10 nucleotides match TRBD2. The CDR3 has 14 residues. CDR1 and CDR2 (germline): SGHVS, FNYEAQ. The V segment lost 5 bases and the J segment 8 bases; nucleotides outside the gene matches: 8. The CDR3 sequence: CASSQPGTSVTQYF. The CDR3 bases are TGTGCCAGCAGCCAACCCGGGACTAGCGTAACCCAGTACTTC.

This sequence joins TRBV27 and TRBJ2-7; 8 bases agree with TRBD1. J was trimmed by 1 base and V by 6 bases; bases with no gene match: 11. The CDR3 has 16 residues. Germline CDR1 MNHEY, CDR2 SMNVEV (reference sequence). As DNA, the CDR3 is TGTGCCAGCAGCCAGGGAATGGGGACAGGATCCTACGAGCAGTACTTC. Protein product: CASSQGMGTGSYEQYF.

The DNA of the CDR3 is TGTGCCAGCAGCGTAGTGGCAGAGCTGAACACTGAAGCTTTCTTT. This translates into CASSVVAELNTEAFF. The chain uses TRBV9 and TRBJ1-1; D is ambiguous. The CDR3 has 15 residues. Germline loops: CDR1 SGDLS, CDR2 YYNGEE. Trimming took 0 bases from V and 0 from J, leaving 9 bases between them.

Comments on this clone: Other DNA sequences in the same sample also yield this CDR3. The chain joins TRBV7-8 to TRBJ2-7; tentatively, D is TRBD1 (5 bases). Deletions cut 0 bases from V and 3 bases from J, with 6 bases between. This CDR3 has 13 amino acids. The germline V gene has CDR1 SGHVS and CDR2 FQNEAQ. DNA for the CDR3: TGTGCCAGCAGCTTAGCTCAGGGCTACGAGCAGTACTTC. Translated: CASSLAQGYEQYF.

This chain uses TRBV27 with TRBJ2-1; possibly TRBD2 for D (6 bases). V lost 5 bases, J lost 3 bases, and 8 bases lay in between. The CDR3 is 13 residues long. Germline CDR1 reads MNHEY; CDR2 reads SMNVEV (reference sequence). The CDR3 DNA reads TGTGCCAGCAGTGGGGGGAACTACAATGAGCAGTTCTTC. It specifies CASSGGNYNEQFF.

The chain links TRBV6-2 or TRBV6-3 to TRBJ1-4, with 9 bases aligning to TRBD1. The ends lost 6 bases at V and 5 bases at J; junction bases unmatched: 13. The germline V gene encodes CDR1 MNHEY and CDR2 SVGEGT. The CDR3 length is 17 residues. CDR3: CASSSAQGAPGNEKLFF. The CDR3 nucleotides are TGTGCCAGCAGCTCCGCACAGGGGGCGCCGGGGAATGAAAAACTGTTTTTT.

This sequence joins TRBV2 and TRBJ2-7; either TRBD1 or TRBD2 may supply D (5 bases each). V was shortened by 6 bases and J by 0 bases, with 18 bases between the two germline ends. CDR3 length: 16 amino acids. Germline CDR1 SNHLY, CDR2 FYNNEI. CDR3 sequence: CASRTRGVNYSYEQYF. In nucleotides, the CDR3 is TGTGCCAGCAGGACTCGGGGCGTCAACTACTCCTACGAGCAGTACTTC. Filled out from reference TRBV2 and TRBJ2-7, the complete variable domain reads EPEVTQTPSHQVTQMGQEVILRCVPISNHLYFYWYRQILGQKVEFLVSFYNNEISEKSEIFDDQFSVERPDGSNFTLKIRSTKLEDSAMYFCASRTRGVNYSYEQYFGPGTRLTVT.

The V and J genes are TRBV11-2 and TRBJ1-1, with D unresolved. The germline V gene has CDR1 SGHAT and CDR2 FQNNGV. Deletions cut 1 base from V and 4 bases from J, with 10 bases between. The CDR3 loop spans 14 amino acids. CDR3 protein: CASSLVPIATEAFF. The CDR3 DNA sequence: TGTGCCAGCAGCTTAGTCCCAATTGCCACTGAAGCTTTCTTT. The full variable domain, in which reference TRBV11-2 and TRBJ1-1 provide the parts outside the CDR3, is EAGVAQSPRYKIIEKRQSVAFWCNPISGHATLYWYQQILGQGPKLLIQFQNNGVVDDSQLPKDRFSAERLKGVDSTLKIQPAKLEDSAVYLCASSLVPIATEAFFGQGTRLTVV.

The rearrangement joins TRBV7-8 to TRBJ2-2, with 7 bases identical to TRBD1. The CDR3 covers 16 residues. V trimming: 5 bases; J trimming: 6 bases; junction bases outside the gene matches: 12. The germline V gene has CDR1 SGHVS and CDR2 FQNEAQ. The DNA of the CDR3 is TGTGCCAGCAGCGGACCGACAGGGAACGGTCCCGGGGAGCTGTTTTTT. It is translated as CASSGPTGNGPGELFF.

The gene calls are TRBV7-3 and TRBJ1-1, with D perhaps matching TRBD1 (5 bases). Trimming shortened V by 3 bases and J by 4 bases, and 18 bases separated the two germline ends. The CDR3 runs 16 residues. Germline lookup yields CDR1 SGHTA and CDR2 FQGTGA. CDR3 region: CASSLRGGFGSTEAFF. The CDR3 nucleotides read TGTGCCAGCAGCTTGAGGGGCGGGTTTGGTTCCACTGAAGCTTTCTTT.

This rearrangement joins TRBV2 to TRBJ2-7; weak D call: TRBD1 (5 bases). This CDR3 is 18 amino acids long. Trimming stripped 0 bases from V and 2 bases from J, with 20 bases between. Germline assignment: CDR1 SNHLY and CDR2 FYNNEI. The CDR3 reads CASSEAPIDSDVAYEQYF. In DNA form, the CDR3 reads TGTGCCAGCAGTGAAGCTCCGATCGACAGTGATGTTGCCTACGAGCAGTACTTC.

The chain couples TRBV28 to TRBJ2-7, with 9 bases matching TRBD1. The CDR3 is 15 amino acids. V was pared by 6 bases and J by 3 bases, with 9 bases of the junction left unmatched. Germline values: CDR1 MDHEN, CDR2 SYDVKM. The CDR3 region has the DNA TGTGCCAGCAGCCTCCCGACAGGGGGGTTCTACGAGCAGTACTTC. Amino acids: CASSLPTGGFYEQYF.

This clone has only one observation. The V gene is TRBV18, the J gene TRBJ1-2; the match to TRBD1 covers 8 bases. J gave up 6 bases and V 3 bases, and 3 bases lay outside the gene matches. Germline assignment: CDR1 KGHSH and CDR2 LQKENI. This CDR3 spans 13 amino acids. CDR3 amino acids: CASSPDRVDGYTF. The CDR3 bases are TGTGCCAGCTCACCGGACAGGGTGGATGGCTACACCTTC.